Following are 10 T cell receptor beta chains from one sample sequenced in a study of cytomegalovirus exposure and HLA in healthy donors. Some clones are missing from TCRdb's copy, which holds only in-frame ones; the method was immunoSEQ multiplex PCR. In the table there are about 220,000 clones, under 95% of which are singletons. Sequenced input: PBMCs. All receptors come from a woman between 18 and 29 years old in good health and CMV-seronegative.

The J gene is TRBJ1-6, the V gene TRBV27; TRBD1 aligns across 7 bases. Looked up from germline, CDR1 is MNHEY and CDR2 is SMNVEV (reference sequence). The CDR3 loop spans 17 amino acids. V was clipped by 6 bases and J by 7 bases; unmatched bases: 15. CDR3 sequence (DNA): TGTGCCAGCAGCCTGTATACTCCGGGACAGTCGAATTCACCCCTCCACTTT. Translation gives CASSLYTPGQSNSPLHF.

J is TRBJ1-2 and V is TRBV19, with a tentative D call TRBD1 (5 bases). From germline, CDR1 is LNHDA and CDR2 SQIVND (reference sequence). V lost 3 bases to trimming and J lost 8 bases, with 13 bases between them. CDR3 size: 13 residues. The CDR3 is CASSMEGPRGYTF. CDR3 DNA: TGTGCCAGTAGTATGGAGGGGCCTCGGGGCTACACCTTC.

The genes are TRBV7-8 and TRBJ1-3, with 7 nucleotides matching TRBD1. Germline-derived CDR1 and CDR2 are SGHVS and FQNEAQ. Trimming removed 0 bases from V and 2 bases from J; junction bases left unmatched: 1. This CDR3 is 15 amino acids long. CDR3 amino acids: CASSLAQGAGNTIYF. CDR3 DNA sequence: TGTGCCAGCAGCTTAGCTCAGGGGGCTGGAAACACCATATATTTT. The full variable domain, rest sourced from reference TRBV7-8 and TRBJ1-3, is GAGVSQSPRYKVAKRGQDVALRCDPISGHVSLFWYQQALGQGPEFLTYFQNEAQLDKSGLPSDRFFAERPEGSVSTLKIQRTQQEDSAVYLCASSLAQGAGNTIYFGEGSWLTVV.

The chain is built from TRBV19 and TRBJ1-2; the D gene is possibly TRBD1 (5 bases). CDR1 and CDR2 from the germline V gene are LNHDA and SQIVND (reference sequence). This CDR3 region has 14 residues. V was clipped by 5 bases and J by 0 bases, with 10 bases between them. CDR3 DNA: TGTGCCAGTAGTTCCCGGACAACTAACTATGGCTACACCTTC. This sequence encodes CASSSRTTNYGYTF.

The CDR3 bases are TGTGCCAGCAGTGATGCTTGGGACTACTCCTACAATGAGCAGTTCTTC. The encoded protein is CASSDAWDYSYNEQFF. The chain uses TRBV2 and TRBJ2-1; 7 bases are a match to TRBD2. This CDR3 has 16 residues. V lost 3 bases, J lost 0 bases, and 5 bases stayed unmatched. Germline V lookup: CDR1 SNHLY, CDR2 FYNNEI. Combining the CDR3 with reference TRBV2 and TRBJ2-1 gives the whole variable domain EPEVTQTPSHQVTQMGQEVILRCVPISNHLYFYWYRQILGQKVEFLVSFYNNEISEKSEIFDDQFSVERPDGSNFTLKIRSTKLEDSAMYFCASSDAWDYSYNEQFFGPGTRLTVL.

The chain carries TRBV11-1 and TRBJ2-5; the match to TRBD1 covers 8 bases. Germline trimming cut 5 bases from V and 2 bases from J; bases unmatched to any gene: 7. CDR1 and CDR2 (germline): SGHAT, FQDESV (reference sequence). The CDR3 runs 15 residues. CDR3 sequence (DNA): TGTGCCAGCAGCCTCGGACAGGGAAGTCAAGAGACCCAGTACTTC. This gives the protein CASSLGQGSQETQYF.

The V and J genes are TRBV25-1 and TRBJ2-7; D perhaps matches TRBD2 (6 bases). CDR3 length: 14 residues. V lost 4 bases, J lost 0 bases, and 10 bases lay in between. Germline CDR1 is MGHDK and CDR2 is SYGVNS. The chain's CDR3 is CASSAAGNSYEQYF. As DNA, the CDR3 is TGTGCCAGCAGTGCGGCGGGGAACTCCTACGAGCAGTACTTC.

The chain combines TRBV19 with TRBJ1-2; D call uncertain. The CDR3 runs 13 residues. Germline V gives CDR1 LNHDA, CDR2 SQIVND (reference sequence). V dropped 4 bases and J dropped 8 bases, with 14 bases sitting between them. The chain's CDR3 is CASSTGPEGGYTF. The CDR3 nucleotides read TGTGCCAGTAGTACCGGACCCGAGGGAGGCTACACCTTC.

V and J are TRBV19 and TRBJ2-2; D possibly corresponds to TRBD2 (5 bases). The CDR3 covers 15 residues. Germline-derived CDR1 and CDR2 are LNHDA and SQIVND (reference sequence). V shed 5 bases and J shed 2 bases, with 12 bases lying between them. The CDR3 DNA follows: TGTGCCAGTAGTCTACCGGGAACCAACACCGGGGAGCTGTTTTTT. This encodes CASSLPGTNTGELFF.

V gene TRBV27 combines with J gene TRBJ2-1; the match to TRBD2 covers 8 bases. The CDR3 contains 14 residues. Germline assignment: CDR1 MNHEY and CDR2 SMNVEV (reference sequence). After removal of 5 bases from V and 9 bases from J, the junction contained 9 bases not matched to a gene. CDR3: CASSPLGLDAEQFF. In DNA, the CDR3 is TGTGCCAGCAGTCCTCTGGGACTAGACGCTGAGCAGTTCTTC.